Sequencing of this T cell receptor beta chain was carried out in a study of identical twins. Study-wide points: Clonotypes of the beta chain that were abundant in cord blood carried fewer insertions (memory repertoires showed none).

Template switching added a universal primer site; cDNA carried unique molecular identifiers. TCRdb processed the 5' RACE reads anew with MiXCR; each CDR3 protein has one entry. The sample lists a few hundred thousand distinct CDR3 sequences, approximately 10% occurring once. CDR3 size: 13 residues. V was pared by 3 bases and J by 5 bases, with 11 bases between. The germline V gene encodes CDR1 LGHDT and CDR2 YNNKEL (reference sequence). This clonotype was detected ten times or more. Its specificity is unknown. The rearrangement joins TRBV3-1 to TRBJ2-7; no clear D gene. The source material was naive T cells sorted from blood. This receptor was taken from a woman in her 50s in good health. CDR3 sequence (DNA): TGTGCCAGCAGCCACCTTACTATCCACGAGCAGTACTTC. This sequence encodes CASSHLTIHEQYF.